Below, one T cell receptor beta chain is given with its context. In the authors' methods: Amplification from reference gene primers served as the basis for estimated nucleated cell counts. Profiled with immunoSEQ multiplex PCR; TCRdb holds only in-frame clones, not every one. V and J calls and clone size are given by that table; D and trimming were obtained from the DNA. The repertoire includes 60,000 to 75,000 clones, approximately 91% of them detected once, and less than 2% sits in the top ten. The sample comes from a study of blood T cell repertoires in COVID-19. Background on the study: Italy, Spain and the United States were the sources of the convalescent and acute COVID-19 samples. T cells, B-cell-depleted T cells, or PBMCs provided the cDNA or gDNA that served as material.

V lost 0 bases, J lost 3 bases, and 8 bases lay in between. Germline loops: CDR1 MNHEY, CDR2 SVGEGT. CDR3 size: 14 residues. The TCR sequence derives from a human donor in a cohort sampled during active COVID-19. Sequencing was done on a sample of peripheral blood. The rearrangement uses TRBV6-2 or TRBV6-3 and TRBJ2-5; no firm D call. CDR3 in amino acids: CASSYSQVEETQYF. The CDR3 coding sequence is TGTGCCAGCAGTTACTCTCAGGTTGAAGAGACCCAGTACTTC.